A selection of T cell receptor beta chains follows, all from one sample in a study of cytomegalovirus exposure and HLA in healthy donors. Assay used: immunoSEQ multiplex PCR; TCRdb lists only in-frame clones, some missing. The sample has around 160,000 clones; approximately 71% are singletons. Sequencing was carried out using PBMCs. Every receptor here comes from a woman aged 18-29 years in good health and CMV-seropositive. Both conserved end residues are part of each CDR3. A D gene is named only where the DNA matches it firmly. Clone size is given for some rows only: seen once, a few or many times, or a class if the clone is expanded.

>.|TRBV7-9|TRBJ2-5|TRBD2
TGTGCCAGCAGCTCAACGGGGGGGCAAGAGACCCAGTACTTC
CASSSTGGQETQYF
>.|TRBV18|TRBJ1-2|.
TGTGCCAGCTCACCCGACAGAGCTAACTATGGCTACACCTTC
CASSPDRANYGYTF
>few|TRBV5-4|TRBJ1-1|.
TGTGCCAGCAGCCTTGACAGCATGAACACTGAAGCTTTCTTT
CASSLDSMNTEAFF
>.|TRBV5-6|TRBJ2-3|.
TGTGCCAGCAGCTTGGCCCGCCCGGGAGATACGCAGTATTTT
CASSLARPGDTQYF
>.|TRBV2|TRBJ2-7|.
TGTGCCACAGGCCTCCAGGGGATCTACGAGCAGTACTTC
CATGLQGIYEQYF
>.|TRBV2|TRBJ1-2|.
TGTGCCAGCAGTGAGAGGGACTATGGCTACACCTTC
CASSERDYGYTF
>.|TRBV6-6|TRBJ2-3|.
TGTGCCAGCAGGGGGGGGCTTAGCACAGATACGCAGTATTTT
CASRGGLSTDTQYF
>few|TRBV7-3|TRBJ2-3|.
TGTGCCAGCAGTTTCAGATTTAGCACAGATACGCAGTATTTT
CASSFRFSTDTQYF
>.|TRBV30|TRBJ2-3|.
TGTGCCTGGAGTGTAGCTAGACTGGCAACGCAGTATTTT
CAWSVARLATQYF
>few|TRBV27|TRBJ1-1|.
TGTGCCAGCAGTCTCGGACAGTACACTGAAGCTTTCTTT
CASSLGQYTEAFF
>.|TRBV5-4|TRBJ2-3|.
TGTGCCAGCAGCTTGGAGCGTACAAGGGATACGCAGTATTTT
CASSLERTRDTQYF
>.|TRBV27|TRBJ1-2|TRBD1
TGTGCCAGCAGCCCAGGGGGCGCCGGCTATGGCTACACCTTC
CASSPGGAGYGYTF
>once|TRBV9|TRBJ2-1|TRBD2
TGTGCCAGCAGACCTACTGTCGGACTAGATGCCTACAATGAGCAGTTCTTC
CASRPTVGLDAYNEQFF
>once|TRBV14|TRBJ1-1|TRBD1
TGTGCCAGCAGCCAACCGACAGGGATCAACACTGAAGCTTTCTTT
CASSQPTGINTEAFF
>.|TRBV6-6|TRBJ1-6|.
TGTGCCAGCAATGTGGGCAATTCACCCCTCCACTTT
CASNVGNSPLHF